This T cell receptor beta chain is drawn from a study of vaccination effects on CD4 cells after COVID-19. There are 17 residues in the CDR3. CDR1 is SQVTM and CDR2 is ANQGSEA in the germline V gene. The V gene end was trimmed by 0 bases and the J gene end by 1 base; junction bases not matched to a gene: 11. Antigen-specific CD4+ T cells were expanded (with viral peptide pools) by the ViraFEST assay ahead of sequencing. Investigators separated out CD4+ T cells once 10 days of culture had passed. Infection with SARS-CoV-2 occurred in the person between March and December 2020, and PCR confirmed it. Profiled with immunoSEQ multiplex PCR; TCRdb holds only in-frame clones, not every one. The data show under 70,000 clones, 75% to 85% seen once. With respect to this clone: Its target is not known.

Material: CD4+ T cells from PBMCs cultured with HIV peptides, obtained before COVID-19 vaccination. Subset indicated: HIV-1 Nef peptide pool negative control/reference culture. V and J are TRBV29-1 and TRBJ1-1; 7 bases are shared with TRBD1. The source is a human donor who had a prior SARS-CoV-2 infection. CDR3 sequence reads: CSVEDPIAGTANTEAFF. The CDR3 bases are TGCAGCGTTGAAGATCCCATCGCGGGGACAGCGAACACTGAAGCTTTCTTT.